This paragraph reports one T cell receptor beta chain. Its antigen is not identified. These data belong to a study of vaccination effects on CD4 cells after COVID-19. Data came from immunoSEQ multiplex PCR; TCRdb stores just in-frame clones and leaves some out. The table records some 70,000 clones, 81% of them present only once. Study-level points and caveats: In the study, convalescent patients were few, and early post-infection timepoints were absent.

Pools of viral peptides were used by the ViraFEST assay to expand antigen-specific CD4+ T cells ahead of sequencing. The authors isolated CD4+ T cells after about eleven days of culture. The participants, recipients of two vaccine doses, got either BNT162b2 or mRNA-1273. V was cut by 3 bases and J by 5 bases, with 12 bases left in between. The CDR3 totals 15 residues. Looked up from germline, CDR1 is SGDLS and CDR2 is YYNGEE. The chain combines TRBV9 with TRBJ1-6; TRBD1 might be the D (5 bases). This TCR was sampled from a human donor who received a COVID-19 vaccine. Sequencing used CD4+ T cells from PBMCs cultured with HCoV-229E spike peptides, obtained after COVID-19 vaccination. This chain's CDR3 is CASSARDYHNSPLHF. The CDR3 DNA sequence: TGTGCCAGCAGCGCCCGGGACTACCATAATTCACCCCTCCACTTT.